Below, one TCR beta chain is given with its context. TCRdb redid the calling of the RACE reads with MiXCR, one entry per CDR3 protein. The table shows 250,000 or so distinct CDR3 sequences, with more than 6.5% occurring only once. The data stem from a study of human T cells and chemical hapten exposure. Study background: Across its approximately 25 weeks, the study gave patients weekly diphenylcyclopropenone doses to the scalp.

Trimming cost V 1 base and J 0 bases, with 17 bases left between them. The CDR3 contains 17 residues. Germline CDR1 is SGDLS and CDR2 is YYNGEE. Noted time point: pre-sensitization, week 0. Treatment indicated: therapeutic diphenylcyclopropenone sensitization with weekly scalp DPC. Ahead of each patch test application, blood was drawn. Unfractionated whole blood served as the source for total RNA extraction. The material was whole blood, obtained in connection with sensitization to the hapten diphenylcyclopropenone (DPC). The origin of this receptor is a middle-aged woman with alopecia areata. Some clones in this sample may be carry-over from other donors' samples. The rearrangement uses TRBV9 and TRBJ2-7; D is possibly TRBD1 or TRBD2 (5 bases each). DNA of the CDR3: TGTGCCAGCAGCGTAACTGGGACCCGGTGGGGCTCCTACGAGCAGTACTTC. Residues: CASSVTGTRWGSYEQYF.